The 28 T cell receptor beta chains reported below all come from one sample, sequenced in a study of blood T cell repertoires in COVID-19. Repertoires were generated with immunoSEQ multiplex PCR, while TCRdb's copy carries only in-frame clones and drops some. The sample includes roughly 70,000 clones, approximately 88% of them seen just once. Sequenced material: peripheral blood. The receptors stem from a woman in her 70s with acute or convalescent COVID-19.

This chain joins TRBV6-6 and TRBJ2-7; the match to TRBD1 covers 8 bases. Unmatched junction bases numbered 6, after V lost 5 bases and J lost 3 bases. In germline, CDR1 is MNHNY, CDR2 SVGAGI (reference sequence). CDR3 size: 14 residues. CDR3 residues: CASSPGDRSYEQYF. As DNA, the CDR3 is TGTGCCAGCAGTCCCGGGGACAGGAGCTACGAGCAGTACTTC.

The chain couples TRBV4-3 to TRBJ1-6; no clear D. The ends were cut back, 0 bases at V and 0 bases at J, with 9 bases in the middle. The CDR3 loop spans 17 amino acids. Germline loops: CDR1 LGHNA, CDR2 YSLEER. The CDR3 DNA is TGCGCCAGCAGCCAAGAACTGCCAAGCTCCTATAATTCACCCCTCCACTTT. Translating it yields CASSQELPSSYNSPLHF.

The chain carries TRBV5-4 and TRBJ2-1; D may be TRBD2 (6 bases). The CDR3 spans 15 residues. Germline CDR1 SGHNT, CDR2 YYREEE (reference sequence). Trimming stripped 0 bases from V and 5 bases from J, with 12 bases between. In DNA form, the CDR3 reads TGTGCCAGCAGCTTGGAACTAGCCCTCAACAATGAGCAGTTCTTC. Amino acids: CASSLELALNNEQFF.

The gene calls are TRBV30 and TRBJ2-3; no definite D call. Germline lookup yields CDR1 GTSNPN and CDR2 SVGIG (reference sequence). V lost 4 bases and J lost 2, with 10 bases in between. The CDR3 sequence is 13 residues long. CDR3 DNA: TGTGCCTGGACGCCTAAATCCACAGATACGCAGTATTTT. Encoded protein: CAWTPKSTDTQYF.

The gene calls are TRBV7-8 and TRBJ1-2; TRBD1 aligns across 10 bases. The CDR3 runs to 17 residues. CDR1 and CDR2 from the germline V gene are SGHVS and FQNEAQ. The junction had 12 bases not matched to a gene; V was cut back by 3 bases and J by 5 bases. The CDR3, as DNA: TGTGCCAGCAGCTTGGTACCCGACAGGGGGCAGGGTTATGGCTACACCTTC. Protein product: CASSLVPDRGQGYGYTF.

The chain employs TRBV19 and TRBJ2-7, with 7 bases fitting TRBD1. From germline, CDR1 is LNHDA and CDR2 SQIVND (reference sequence). The CDR3 consists of 14 residues. V trimming: 4 bases; J trimming: 4 bases; junction bases outside the gene matches: 7. The CDR3 spells CASSNGQAVYEQYF. The CDR3 DNA reads as TGTGCCAGTAGTAACGGACAGGCCGTGTACGAGCAGTACTTC.

The chain carries TRBV28 and TRBJ1-4; D possibly corresponds to TRBD1 (5 bases). The CDR3 spans 13 residues. In germline, CDR1 is MDHEN, CDR2 SYDVKM. Trimming left V 11 bases short and J 0 bases short, with 10 bases between. The CDR3 spells CASSRATNEKLFF. CDR3 coding DNA: TGTGCCTCCTCCAGGGCAACTAATGAAAAACTGTTTTTT.

The chain links TRBV6-5 to TRBJ1-1, with D possibly being TRBD1 (5 bases). V lost 7 bases, J lost 7 bases, and 16 bases lay in between. The germline gives CDR1 MNHEY, CDR2 SVGAGI. CDR3 length equals 13 residues. The DNA of the CDR3 is TGTGCCAGCATTGTTCCCCTTAGGGGTGAAGCTTTCTTT. Its protein product is CASIVPLRGEAFF.

The genes are TRBV24-1 and TRBJ1-1; possibly TRBD1 for D (6 bases). CDR3 length: 14 amino acids. Germline V CDR1 and CDR2: KGHDR, SFDVKD. V was pared by 3 bases and J by 0 bases, with 7 bases between. CDR3 sequence reads: CATSDGGVNTEAFF. CDR3 DNA sequence: TGTGCCACCAGTGATGGGGGCGTGAACACTGAAGCTTTCTTT.

The V and J genes are TRBV29-1 and TRBJ1-2; no clear D gene. V was pared by 2 bases and J by 8 bases, with 15 bases between. Per germline, CDR1 SQVTM and CDR2 ANQGSEA. The CDR3 has 13 residues. In nucleotides, the CDR3 is TGCAGCGTTGAACGGGGATTGGGGTGGGGCTACACCTTC. Translation gives CSVERGLGWGYTF.

J is TRBJ1-3 and V is TRBV5-1; D remains unclear. This CDR3 spans 15 amino acids. The V gene's germline CDR1 is SGHRS and CDR2 YFSETQ. V was shortened by 4 bases and J by 0 bases, with 11 bases between the two germline ends. CDR3 sequence: CASSPESPSGNTIYF. DNA for the CDR3: TGCGCCAGCAGCCCGGAGTCCCCCTCTGGAAACACCATATATTTT.

The rearrangement joins TRBV18 to TRBJ2-3, with 10 bases aligning to TRBD2. V trimming: 6 bases; J trimming: 0 bases; junction bases outside the gene matches: 6. There are 16 residues in the CDR3. CDR1 and CDR2 from the germline V gene are KGHSH and LQKENI. CDR3 DNA: TGTGCCAGCTCGTCACTAGCGGGGCCTAGCACAGATACGCAGTATTTT. It translates to CASSSLAGPSTDTQYF. The full variable domain, its missing parts supplied by reference TRBV18 and TRBJ2-3, is NAGVMQNPRHLVRRRGQEARLRCSPMKGHSHVYWYRQLPEEGLKFMVYLQKENIIDESGMPKERFSAEFPKEGPSILRIQQVVRGDSAAYFCASSSLAGPSTDTQYFGPGTRLTVL.

This clone occurred once. The chain recombines TRBV19 with TRBJ2-6; D gene unclear. This CDR3 has 14 residues. Germline V CDR1 and CDR2: LNHDA, SQIVND (reference sequence). Trimming pared 2 bases from V and 2 bases from J, leaving 4 bases between. In DNA, the CDR3 is TGTGCCAGTAGTATAACGGCTGGGGCCAACGTCCTGACTTTC. It yields the protein CASSITAGANVLTF.

This clone was observed a handful of times. The rearrangement uses TRBV13 and TRBJ2-2; maybe TRBD1 (5 bases). Trimming removed 7 bases from V and 6 bases from J, with 21 bases in between. Germline V lookup: CDR1 PRHDT, CDR2 FYEKMQ (reference sequence). The length of the CDR3 is 16 residues. CDR3 nucleotide sequence: TGTGCCAGCACCCACAGGACCCGACGAGTCGCCGGGGAGCTGTTTTTT. Translated, it gives CASTHRTRRVAGELFF.

The genes are TRBV24-1 and TRBJ1-5; 9 bases line up with TRBD1. Trimming cost V 5 bases and J 4 bases; bases outside gene matches: 5. CDR1 is KGHDR, CDR2 SFDVKD, per germline. CDR3 length: 15 residues. This chain's CDR3 is CATSGGQGTNQPQHF. In DNA, the CDR3 is TGTGCCACCAGTGGGGGACAGGGCACGAATCAGCCCCAGCATTTT.

This rearrangement joins TRBV28 to TRBJ1-5; D not certain. CDR3 length: 14 amino acids. Per germline, CDR1 MDHEN and CDR2 SYDVKM. The V and J ends lost 6 bases and 10 bases respectively, with 19 bases between them. The CDR3 sequence: CASRGAGVNHPQHF. CDR3 in DNA: TGTGCCAGCAGGGGAGCCGGGGTGAACCACCCCCAGCATTTT.

This clone is a singleton in its sample. The chain joins TRBV3-1 (or the pseudogene TRBV3-2) to TRBJ1-4; D is perhaps TRBD1 (5 bases). There are 15 residues in the CDR3. CDR1 is LGHDT and CDR2 is YNNKEL in the germline V gene (reference sequence). V was shortened by 3 bases and J by 8 bases, with 16 bases between the two germline ends. The CDR3 nucleotides are TGTGCCAGCAGCCAGTCGGGAGGGGAGCGAGAAAAACTGTTTTTT. This sequence encodes CASSQSGGEREKLFF.

CDR3 in DNA: TGTGCCAGCTCACCGGACAGATACACTGAAGCTTTCTTT. This codes for CASSPDRYTEAFF. This chain joins TRBV18 and TRBJ1-1; maybe TRBD1 (6 bases). This CDR3 spans 13 amino acids. The V end was cut by 3 bases, the J end by 3 bases, with 8 bases between. From germline, CDR1 is KGHSH and CDR2 LQKENI.

This chain joins TRBV6-5 and TRBJ2-7; D may be TRBD2 (6 bases). There are 13 residues in the CDR3. Trimming stripped 8 bases from V and 7 bases from J, with 18 bases between. Germline values: CDR1 MNHEY, CDR2 SVGAGI. The CDR3: CASGLGLFGEQYF. The CDR3 nucleotides are TGTGCCAGCGGCCTGGGACTCTTTGGGGAGCAGTACTTC.

CDR3 in DNA: TGCGCCAGCAGCCAAGAGGACTTGCGGCTTGTTGGCTACACCTTC. It yields the protein CASSQEDLRLVGYTF. The rearrangement links TRBV4-1 to TRBJ1-2; D remains ambiguous. V was clipped by 0 bases and J by 7 bases, with 15 bases between them. Germline CDR1 is MGHRA and CDR2 is YSYEKL. CDR3 length: 15 residues.

V is TRBV24-1 and J is TRBJ1-3, with TRBD1 matching over 10 bases. This CDR3 is built from 18 residues. Germline CDR1 and CDR2: KGHDR and SFDVKD. V trimming: 3 bases; J trimming: 0 bases; junction bases outside the gene matches: 7. CDR3 amino acids: CATSDRQGDRGSGNTIYF. The DNA of the CDR3 is TGTGCCACCAGTGATAGACAGGGGGACAGGGGCTCTGGAAACACCATATATTTT.

The CDR3 region is CATSETGVDTEAFF. DNA for the CDR3: TGTGCCACCAGTGAAACAGGGGTGGACACTGAAGCTTTCTTT. The chain uses TRBV24-1 and TRBJ1-1; 7 positions agree with TRBD1. This CDR3 region has 14 residues. Trimming at V came to 4 bases and at J to 3 bases, leaving 4 bases not matched to a gene. Per the germline V gene, CDR1 is KGHDR and CDR2 is SFDVKD.

The chain links TRBV19 to TRBJ2-1, with 11 bases aligning to TRBD1. The V and J ends lost 6 bases and 0 bases, in that order; junction bases with no gene match: 7. This CDR3 has 17 residues. From germline, CDR1 is LNHDA and CDR2 SQIVND (reference sequence). CDR3 bases: TGTGCCAGTAGCGGACAGGGGGCGAGGGGCTCCTACAATGAGCAGTTCTTC. Its translation: CASSGQGARGSYNEQFF.

The V gene is TRBV19, the J gene TRBJ1-1; perhaps TRBD1 as D (6 bases). CDR1 LNHDA and CDR2 SQIVND come from the germline V gene (reference sequence). Between the trimmed V and J ends, which lost 5 bases and 0 bases, there was a span of 10 bases. The CDR3 has 14 residues. CDR3 nucleotide sequence: TGTGCCAGTAGTCAAAGACAGGTGAACACTGAAGCTTTCTTT. Protein product: CASSQRQVNTEAFF.

This clone has more than one count but fewer than ten. V is TRBV3-1 (or the pseudogene TRBV3-2) and J is TRBJ2-7, with D unclear. The CDR3 spans 12 residues. CDR1 is LGHDT and CDR2 is YNNKEL in the germline V gene (reference sequence). V dropped 1 base and J dropped 7 bases, with 8 bases sitting between them. For the CDR3, the DNA is TGTGCCAGCAGCCAAGTATTCACTGAGCAGTACTTC. This sequence encodes CASSQVFTEQYF.

V usage is TRBV11-1 and J usage is TRBJ1-2; D is perhaps TRBD1 (6 bases). The CDR3 totals 14 residues. V gave up 5 bases and J gave up 0 bases, with 10 bases separating them. Germline-derived CDR1 and CDR2 are SGHAT and FQDESV (reference sequence). The CDR3 DNA reads as TGTGCCAGCAGCCAACAGGGTCCTAACTATGGCTACACCTTC. Translation: CASSQQGPNYGYTF. Using reference TRBV11-1 and TRBJ1-2 for the parts outside the CDR3, the full variable domain is EAEVAQSPRYKITEKSQAVAFWCDPISGHATLYWYRQILGQGPELLVQFQDESVVDDSQLPKDRFSAERLKGVDSTLKIQPAELGDSAMYLCASSQQGPNYGYTFGSGTRLTVV.

V and J are TRBV21-1 and TRBJ1-3; the DNA was not compared with TRBD1, the D call given in the table. TRBV21-1 is a pseudogene. This CDR3 is 18 amino acids long. The CDR3 sequence is CASSKVEGTPLAGNTIYF. The CDR3 nucleotides are TGTGCCAGCAGCAAAGTAGAGGGGACACCTCTGGCTGGAAACACCATATATTTT.

V usage is TRBV7-8 and J usage is TRBJ1-5; 8 bases match TRBD1. This CDR3 contains 16 residues. Germline lookup yields CDR1 SGHVS and CDR2 FQNEAQ. With 5 bases clipped from V and 3 bases from J, the junction kept 9 bases outside the gene matches. The CDR3 is CASSLGQGGTNQPQHF. CDR3 DNA: TGTGCCAGCAGCCTTGGACAGGGAGGGACCAATCAGCCCCAGCATTTT.